These 17 T cell receptor beta chains originate from one sample sequenced in a study of OX40 agonist ivuxolimab in advanced cancers. Assay: immunoSEQ multiplex PCR; the TCRdb copy retains only in-frame clones and omits some. The profile shows around 38,000 clones, 82% of them singletons. Source: CD4+ or CD8+ T cells sorted from blood, taken in a trial of the OX40 agonist ivuxolimab. The source is an adult with an advanced solid tumor such as melanoma, head and neck, liver or kidney cancer.

The V gene is TRBV18, the J gene TRBJ2-5; D is ambiguous. The germline V and J ends were trimmed by 6 bases and 2 bases, with 7 bases remaining between them. Germline V gene lookup returns CDR1 KGHSH and CDR2 LQKENI. This CDR3 has 12 residues. CDR3 in DNA: TGTGCCAGCTCGTCCAATCAAGAGACCCAGTACTTC. Amino acids: CASSSNQETQYF.

V usage is TRBV28 and J usage is TRBJ1-5; 9 bases map to TRBD1. The CDR3 is 18 residues long. Germline assignment: CDR1 MDHEN and CDR2 SYDVKM. J lost 2 bases, V lost 7 bases, and 15 bases had no gene match. CDR3 amino acids: CASNRPGQGTAGNQPQHF. CDR3 coding DNA: TGTGCCAGCAACCGCCCGGGACAGGGAACGGCGGGCAATCAGCCCCAGCATTTT.

CDR3 residues: CASSSGSWGANVLTF. The DNA for the CDR3 is TGTGCCAGCAGCTCCGGGTCTTGGGGGGCCAACGTCCTGACTTTC. V usage is TRBV7-2 and J usage is TRBJ2-6; D is unresolved. The V gene's germline CDR1 is SGHTA and CDR2 FQGNSA. Between the trimmed V and J ends, which lost 4 bases and 4 bases, there was a span of 11 bases. CDR3 length: 15 amino acids.

This sequence joins TRBV2 and TRBJ2-3; D not resolved. Germline CDR1 and CDR2: SNHLY and FYNNEI. The V end lost 6 bases, the J end lost 0 bases, and 10 bases lay between the germline ends. This CDR3 has 14 amino acids. In DNA form, the CDR3 reads TGTGCCAGCAGGGGCTTAGCTAGCACAGATACGCAGTATTTT. It specifies CASRGLASTDTQYF.

This clone came up once. The chain recombines TRBV7-9 with TRBJ2-1; 9 nucleotides line up with TRBD1. The junction had 6 bases not matched to a gene; V was cut back by 5 bases and J by 7 bases. The CDR3 length is 14 residues. From germline, CDR1 is SEHNR and CDR2 FQNEAQ (reference sequence). CDR3 DNA sequence: TGTGCCAGCAGCGCCTGGACAGGGGTGAATGAGCAGTTCTTC. Its protein product is CASSAWTGVNEQFF.

This clone is deemed medium-sized (0.01 to 0.1%). The chain joins TRBV28 to TRBJ2-7; D is perhaps TRBD2 (5 bases). This CDR3 spans 16 amino acids. V lost 1 base to trimming and J lost 1 base, with 14 bases between them. CDR1 is MDHEN and CDR2 is SYDVKM in the germline V gene. The CDR3 here is CASSLLSDGGSYEQYF. The DNA of the CDR3 is TGTGCCAGCAGTTTATTAAGCGACGGAGGTTCCTACGAGCAGTACTTC.

This chain links TRBV6-1 with TRBJ1-1; D call uncertain. Trimming stripped 4 bases from V and 4 bases from J, with 13 bases between. In germline, CDR1 is MNHNS, CDR2 SASEGT. The length of the CDR3 is 14 residues. The CDR3 protein is CASSVREPGTEAFF. The CDR3 DNA reads as TGTGCCAGCAGTGTCCGGGAGCCGGGCACTGAAGCTTTCTTT.

This clone has only a few counts. This rearrangement joins TRBV2 to TRBJ2-5, with D perhaps matching TRBD1 (5 bases). This CDR3 contains 14 residues. Deletions cut 4 bases from V and 2 bases from J, with 11 bases between. From germline, CDR1 is SNHLY and CDR2 FYNNEI. The CDR3 DNA sequence: TGTGCCAGCAGTGTAGACAGTTCGCAAGAGACCCAGTACTTC. It yields the protein CASSVDSSQETQYF.

The chain combines TRBV28 with TRBJ2-3; D is uncertain. Trimming cost V 4 bases and J 1 base, with 9 bases left between them. The CDR3 length is 14 residues. Germline V lookup: CDR1 MDHEN, CDR2 SYDVKM. The CDR3 coding sequence is TGTGCCAGCAGTTCCCCCCCACGCACAGATACGCAGTATTTT. This encodes CASSSPPRTDTQYF.

This clone was recorded a few times. This rearrangement joins TRBV29-1 to TRBJ2-5; TRBD2 matches 10 bases. Germline V gene sequence: CDR1 SQVTM, CDR2 ANQGSEA. The CDR3 has 13 amino acids. V lost 5 bases to trimming and J lost 2 bases; unmatched junction nucleotides: 2. CDR3 residues: CSVRTSGQETQYF. CDR3 in DNA: TGCAGCGTTAGGACTAGCGGTCAAGAGACCCAGTACTTC.

The V gene is TRBV10-1, the J gene TRBJ2-1; perhaps TRBD1 as D (5 bases). CDR3 length: 14 residues. In germline, CDR1 is WNHNN, CDR2 SYGVQD (reference sequence). Trimming shortened V by 8 bases and J by 7 bases, and 18 bases separated the two germline ends. CDR3 DNA: TGCGCCAGCCCTACAGGAGAGACCCTTAATGAGCAGTTCTTC. Protein sequence: CASPTGETLNEQFF.

This chain's CDR3 is CASSYSEQGVGEQYF. CDR3 coding DNA: TGTGCCAGCAGTTACTCAGAGCAGGGGGTGGGCGAGCAGTACTTC. The chain is built from TRBV6-5 and TRBJ2-7, with 7 bases aligning to TRBD1. V lost 0 bases, J lost 6 bases, and 8 bases stayed unmatched. This CDR3 has 15 residues. CDR1 and CDR2 from the germline V gene are MNHEY and SVGAGI.

In this sample, this clone turned up a few times. The chain carries TRBV7-9 and TRBJ2-3, with D maybe TRBD1 (6 bases). The CDR3 runs 13 residues. In germline, CDR1 is SEHNR, CDR2 FQNEAQ (reference sequence). Trimming shortened V by 4 bases and J by 7 bases, and 12 bases separated the two germline ends. CDR3 nucleotides: TGTGCCAGCAGCTGGTACAGGGAGAATACGCAGTATTTT. It codes for CASSWYRENTQYF.

The chain uses TRBV5-1 and TRBJ2-1; D is possibly TRBD1 or TRBD2 (5 bases each). The germline gives CDR1 SGHRS, CDR2 YFSETQ. The CDR3 is 16 residues long. Trimming left V 0 bases short and J 7 bases short, with 17 bases between. CDR3 loop: CASSLVSGQLVNEQFF. The DNA of the CDR3 is TGCGCCAGCAGCTTGGTATCGGGGCAACTGGTAAATGAGCAGTTCTTC.

Here the CDR3 DNA reads TGTGCCAGCAGCTCCGGACCCTCGGGGACGCAGTATTTT. Translating it yields CASSSGPSGTQYF. The chain uses TRBV7-2 and TRBJ2-3, with a tentative D call TRBD2 (5 bases). Germline lookup yields CDR1 SGHTA and CDR2 FQGNSA. Trimming left V 4 bases short and J 9 bases short, with 14 bases between. CDR3 length equals 13 residues.

V gene TRBV28 combines with J gene TRBJ2-7, with 8 bases fitting TRBD2. This CDR3 has 16 residues. Per the germline V gene, CDR1 is MDHEN and CDR2 is SYDVKM. V trimming: 6 bases; J trimming: 8 bases; junction bases outside the gene matches: 18. Written as DNA, the CDR3 is TGTGCCAGCAGCTCCCCTTGGTCCGGGAGGGCCCCAAAGCAGTACTTC. This sequence encodes CASSSPWSGRAPKQYF.

The chain has TRBV7-9 and TRBJ2-7; TRBD2 matches at 8 bases. The V gene's germline CDR1 is SEHNR and CDR2 FQNEAQ (reference sequence). The trim removed 1 base at V and 3 bases at J, leaving 8 bases unmatched. CDR3 length equals 16 residues. The CDR3 protein is CASSLVLAGKGYEQYF. The CDR3 nucleotides read TGTGCCAGCAGCTTAGTCCTAGCGGGCAAAGGCTACGAGCAGTACTTC.